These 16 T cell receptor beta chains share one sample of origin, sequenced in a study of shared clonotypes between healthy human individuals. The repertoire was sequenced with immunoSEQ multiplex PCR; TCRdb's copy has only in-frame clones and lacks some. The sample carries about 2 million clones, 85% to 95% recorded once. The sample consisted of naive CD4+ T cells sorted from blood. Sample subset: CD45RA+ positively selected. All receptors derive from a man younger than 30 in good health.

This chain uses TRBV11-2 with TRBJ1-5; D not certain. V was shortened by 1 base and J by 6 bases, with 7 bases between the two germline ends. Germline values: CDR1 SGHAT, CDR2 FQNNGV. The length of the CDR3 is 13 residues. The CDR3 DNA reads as TGTGCCAGCAGCTTAGGGATGGGTCAGCCCCAGCATTTT. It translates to CASSLGMGQPQHF.

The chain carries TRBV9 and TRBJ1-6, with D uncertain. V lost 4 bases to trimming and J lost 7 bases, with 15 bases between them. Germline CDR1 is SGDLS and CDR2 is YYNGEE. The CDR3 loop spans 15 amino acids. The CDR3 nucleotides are TGTGCCAGCAGCCCGAGCCGGACGGAGAATTCACCCCTCCACTTT. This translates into CASSPSRTENSPLHF.

CDR3 protein: CASSEWEYSNQPQHF. The CDR3 nucleotides read TGCGCCAGCAGTGAGTGGGAATATAGCAATCAGCCCCAGCATTTT. This chain joins TRBV10-2 and TRBJ1-5, with D unclear. The CDR3 totals 15 residues. Trimming shortened V by 1 base and J by 0 bases, and 7 bases separated the two germline ends. The V gene's germline CDR1 is WSHSY and CDR2 SAAADI.

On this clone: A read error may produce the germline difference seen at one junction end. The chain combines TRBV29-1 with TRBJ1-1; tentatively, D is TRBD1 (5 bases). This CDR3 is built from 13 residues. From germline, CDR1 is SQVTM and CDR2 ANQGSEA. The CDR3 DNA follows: TGCAGCGCTGAAGCGGTTCTTAGGACAGAAGCTTTCTTT. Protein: CSAEAVLRTEAFF.

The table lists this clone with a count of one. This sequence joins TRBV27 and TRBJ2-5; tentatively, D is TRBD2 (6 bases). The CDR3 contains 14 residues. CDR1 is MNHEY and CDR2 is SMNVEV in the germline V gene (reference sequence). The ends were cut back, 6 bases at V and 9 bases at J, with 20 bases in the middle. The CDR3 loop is CASSRFGAGSPQYF. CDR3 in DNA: TGTGCCAGCAGCCGCTTTGGGGCCGGGAGTCCCCAGTACTTC.

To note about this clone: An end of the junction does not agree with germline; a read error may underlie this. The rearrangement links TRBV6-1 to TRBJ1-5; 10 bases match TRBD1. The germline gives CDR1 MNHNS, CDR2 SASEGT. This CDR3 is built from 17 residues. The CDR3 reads CANSVPLGQGEHQPQHF. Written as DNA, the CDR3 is TGTGCCAACAGTGTACCCCTAGGACAGGGGGAGCATCAGCCCCAGCATTTT.

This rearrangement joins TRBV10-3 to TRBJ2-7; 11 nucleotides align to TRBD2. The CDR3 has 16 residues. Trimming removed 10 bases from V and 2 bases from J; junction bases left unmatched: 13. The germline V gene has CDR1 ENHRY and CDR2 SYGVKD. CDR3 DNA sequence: TGTGCCACGACGAATTTCCAGACTAGCGGGACCTACGAGCAGTACTTC. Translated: CATTNFQTSGTYEQYF.

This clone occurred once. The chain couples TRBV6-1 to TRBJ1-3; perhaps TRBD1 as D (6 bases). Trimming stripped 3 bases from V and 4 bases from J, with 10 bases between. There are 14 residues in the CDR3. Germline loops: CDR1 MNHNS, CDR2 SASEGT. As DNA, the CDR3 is TGTGCCAGCAGTGATAGTGACAGGGGAAACACCATATATTTT. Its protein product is CASSDSDRGNTIYF.

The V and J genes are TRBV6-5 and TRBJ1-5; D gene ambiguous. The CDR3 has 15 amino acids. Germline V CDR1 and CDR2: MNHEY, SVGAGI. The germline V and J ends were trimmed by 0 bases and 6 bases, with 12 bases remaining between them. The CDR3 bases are TGTGCCAGCAGTTACTCGATCGCGGTCGGTCAGCCCCAGCATTTT. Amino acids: CASSYSIAVGQPQHF.

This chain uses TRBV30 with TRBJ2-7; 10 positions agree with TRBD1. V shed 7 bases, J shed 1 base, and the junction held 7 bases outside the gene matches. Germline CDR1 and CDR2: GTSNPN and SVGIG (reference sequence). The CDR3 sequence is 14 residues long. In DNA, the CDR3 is TGTGCCTCCGACAGGGGGCTAGCTTCCTACGAGCAGTACTTC. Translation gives CASDRGLASYEQYF.

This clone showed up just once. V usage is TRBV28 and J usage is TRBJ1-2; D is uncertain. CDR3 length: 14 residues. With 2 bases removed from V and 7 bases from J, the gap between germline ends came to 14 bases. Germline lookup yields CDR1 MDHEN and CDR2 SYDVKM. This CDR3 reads CASSLRLGELGYTF. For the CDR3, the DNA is TGTGCCAGCAGTTTAAGACTGGGTGAGCTTGGCTACACCTTC.

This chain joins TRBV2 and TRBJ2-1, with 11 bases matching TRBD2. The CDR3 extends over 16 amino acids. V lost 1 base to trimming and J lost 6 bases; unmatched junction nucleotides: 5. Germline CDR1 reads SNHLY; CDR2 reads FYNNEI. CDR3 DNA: TGTGCCAGCAGTGAAGGACTAGCGGGACGGAGCAATGAGCAGTTCTTC. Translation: CASSEGLAGRSNEQFF.

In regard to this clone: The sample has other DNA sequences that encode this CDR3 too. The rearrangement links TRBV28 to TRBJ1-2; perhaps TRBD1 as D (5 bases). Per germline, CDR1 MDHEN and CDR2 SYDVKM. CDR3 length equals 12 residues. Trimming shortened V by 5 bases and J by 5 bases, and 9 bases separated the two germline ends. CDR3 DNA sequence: TGTGCCAGCAGTAGTGGGGGTTATGGCTACACCTTC. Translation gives CASSSGGYGYTF.

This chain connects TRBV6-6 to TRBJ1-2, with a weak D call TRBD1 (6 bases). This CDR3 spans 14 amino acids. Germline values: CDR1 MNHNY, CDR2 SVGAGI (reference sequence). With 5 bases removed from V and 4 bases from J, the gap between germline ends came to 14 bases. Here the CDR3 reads CASSQPGVSYGYTF. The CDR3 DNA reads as TGTGCCAGCAGTCAACCAGGGGTTAGCTATGGCTACACCTTC.

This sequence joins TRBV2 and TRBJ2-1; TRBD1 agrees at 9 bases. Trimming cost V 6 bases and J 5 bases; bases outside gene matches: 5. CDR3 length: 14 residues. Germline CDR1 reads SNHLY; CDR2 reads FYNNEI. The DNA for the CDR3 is TGTGCCAGCAGATATTGGGACAGGGACAATGAGCAGTTCTTC. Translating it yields CASRYWDRDNEQFF.

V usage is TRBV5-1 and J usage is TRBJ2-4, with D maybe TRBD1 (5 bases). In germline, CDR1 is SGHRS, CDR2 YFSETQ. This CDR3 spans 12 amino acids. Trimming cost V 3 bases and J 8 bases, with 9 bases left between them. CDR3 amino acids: CASSSVGDIQYF. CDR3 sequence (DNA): TGCGCCAGCAGCTCAGTAGGGGACATTCAGTACTTC.